These T cell receptor beta chains were read from a single sample in a study of monozygotic twins with cystic fibrosis. The protocol was immunoSEQ multiplex PCR, while the TCRdb copy is restricted to in-frame clones and leaves out a portion. The sample lists around 34,000 clones, roughly nine tenths seen once, with 0.8% to 1% in the top ten. Sequences were obtained from blood. Source of these receptors: a girl aged 2 to 9 with cystic fibrosis. The CDR3 runs from the conserved cysteine through the conserved F or W. A D gene is named only where the DNA matches it firmly. Not all rows give a size; the values are once, few, many and, for expanded clones, a class.

j_call v_call cdr3_length d_call clone_size cdr3_aa
TRBJ2-3 TRBV11-3 14 . . CASSLFPGSDTQYF
TRBJ2-7 TRBV28 15 TRBD1 . CASSSPDRDPVEQYF
TRBJ2-1 TRBV7-2 12 . . CASSLTPGSQFF
TRBJ1-4 TRBV5-5 13 . . CASSLWEYEKLFF
TRBJ1-2 TRBV19 14 TRBD1 . CASSTGQGNYGYTF
TRBJ1-4 TRBV12-5 13 . . CASGLGDDEKLFF
TRBJ1-1 TRBV18 13 . . CASSPVRETEAFF
TRBJ1-1 TRBV6-1 13 . . CASSERKDTEAFF
TRBJ2-7 TRBV4-3 13 . . CASSRQVGAEQYF
TRBJ2-7 TRBV11-1 14 . . CASSFRGRPYEQYF
TRBJ1-1 TRBV18 13 TRBD1 . CASSQTGGTEAFF
TRBJ2-1 TRBV7-2 15 . . CASSLGLLALNEQFF
TRBJ2-7 TRBV30 12 . . CAWTTLNYEQYF
TRBJ1-1 TRBV28 13 . . CASSLGMNTEAFF
TRBJ2-7 TRBV4-1 15 TRBD1 . CASSQPGQGDYEQYF
TRBJ2-1 TRBV30 16 TRBD1 . CAWSAPRDRGLWEQFF
TRBJ1-1 TRBV9 16 . . CASSVEGGLLNTEAFF
TRBJ2-7 TRBV7-9 12 . . CASSLDGRLEYF
TRBJ2-1 TRBV30 17 TRBD2 once CAWSRGLAGDVGNEQFF
TRBJ1-1 TRBV27 12 . . CASQTGGTEAFF
TRBJ2-5 TRBV11-1 13 . . CASSPRIQETQYF
TRBJ1-4 TRBV9 15 . . CASSVEGRSNEKLFF
TRBJ2-1 TRBV2 16 TRBD1 . CASRIIRDRGSHEQFF
TRBJ2-7 TRBV27 17 . . CATSASYTPNTLYEQYF
TRBJ2-2 TRBV4-2 15 TRBD1 . CASSQGQTNTGELFF
TRBJ2-1 TRBV10-3 16 TRBD2 . CAISDPGLAGGEEQFF
TRBJ2-7 TRBV30 18 TRBD2 few CAWSLDGTSGRILGEQYF
TRBJ2-1 TRBV5-4 15 TRBD2 . CASSGLAGPNNEQFF
TRBJ2-1 TRBV5-1 12 . . CASSLGAAEQFF
TRBJ1-4 TRBV5-1 14 TRBD1 . CASSPTGEVEKLFF
TRBJ2-3 TRBV6-1 16 TRBD1 . CASSEPGQGSTDTQYF
TRBJ1-1 TRBV9 14 . . CASSVGREGTEAFF
TRBJ1-2 TRBV18 14 TRBD1 . CASSPGQLGYGYTF
TRBJ1-2 TRBV28 15 TRBD1 . CASGTGGEANYGYTF
TRBJ2-7 TRBV30 14 TRBD1 . CAWSPGQGAREQYF
TRBJ2-3 TRBV5-1 16 TRBD2 once CASSQGLAGDTDTQYF
TRBJ1-1 TRBV11-2 16 TRBD1 once CASSSSWTGMNTEAFF
TRBJ1-2 TRBV19 17 TRBD1 . CASSPTLPTGTGPGYTF
TRBJ2-7 TRBV4-3 15 . once CASSQDRRAFYEQYF
TRBJ1-1 TRBV2 14 . once CASSVSREGTEAFF
TRBJ2-7 TRBV4-1 17 . once CASSHRLTQQGIYEQYF
TRBJ1-5 TRBV7-9 14 . . CASSSWGVNQPQHF
TRBJ1-4 TRBV30 14 . . CAWSFAPGDEKLFF
TRBJ2-1 TRBV2 14 . . CARGLGDSYNEQFF
TRBJ1-1 TRBV27 16 . . CASSKRPERLNTEAFF
TRBJ1-2 TRBV28 15 . . CASKARGEGNYGYTF
TRBJ1-2 TRBV6-6 14 . . CASSYSVANYGYTF
TRBJ1-2 TRBV13 15 TRBD1 . CASSRRDSPNYGYTF
TRBJ1-6 TRBV9 18 . . CASSVGTMGQLLITPLHF
TRBJ1-2 TRBV28 16 . . CASTLQAGPGDYGYTF
TRBJ1-2 TRBV4-3 17 . once CASSPQGRGGDSGGYTF
TRBJ1-3 TRBV6-4 12 . . CASRNRGNTIYF
TRBJ2-5 TRBV25-1 11 . . CASMNLETQYF